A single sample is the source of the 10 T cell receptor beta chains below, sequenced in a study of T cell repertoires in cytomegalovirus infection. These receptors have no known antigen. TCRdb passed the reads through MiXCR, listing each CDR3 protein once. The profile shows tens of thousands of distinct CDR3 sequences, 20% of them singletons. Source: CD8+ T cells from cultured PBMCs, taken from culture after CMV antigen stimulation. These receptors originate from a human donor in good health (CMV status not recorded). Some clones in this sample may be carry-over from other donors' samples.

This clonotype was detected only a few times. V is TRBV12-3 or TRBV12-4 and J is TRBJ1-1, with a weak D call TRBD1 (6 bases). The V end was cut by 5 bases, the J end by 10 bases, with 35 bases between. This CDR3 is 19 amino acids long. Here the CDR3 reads CASSLSLPREGGSQGGAFF. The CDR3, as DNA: TGTGCCAGCAGTCTCTCCCTTCCCCGGGAGGGGGGCTCGCAAGGCGGAGCTTTCTTT.

In nucleotides, the CDR3 is TGTGCCAGCAGCCAAGGGGGGGCTAGCGGATTCGCAGATACGCAGTATTTT. Its protein is CASSQGGASGFADTQYF. The rearrangement links TRBV4-2 to TRBJ2-3; D may be TRBD2 (7 bases). The CDR3 runs to 17 residues. V gave up 1 base and J gave up 4 bases, with 18 bases separating them. Germline values: CDR1 LGHNA, CDR2 YNFKEQ.

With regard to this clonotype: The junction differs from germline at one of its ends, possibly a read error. CDR3 coding DNA: TGTGCCAGCAGCCCCCGTGCTTTACAGGGGCCAACCTATGGCTACACCTTT. This gives the protein CASSPRALQGPTYGYTF. The chain links TRBV28 to TRBJ1-2, with 7 bases aligning to TRBD1. Per germline, CDR1 MDHEN and CDR2 SYDVKM. CDR3 length equals 17 residues.

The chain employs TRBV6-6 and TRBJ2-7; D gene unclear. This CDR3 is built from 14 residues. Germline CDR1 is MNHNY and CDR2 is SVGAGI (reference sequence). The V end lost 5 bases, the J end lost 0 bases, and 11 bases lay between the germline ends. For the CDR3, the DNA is TGTGCCAGCAGTCCGGTGGTGGCCTCCTACGAGCAGTACTTC. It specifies CASSPVVASYEQYF.

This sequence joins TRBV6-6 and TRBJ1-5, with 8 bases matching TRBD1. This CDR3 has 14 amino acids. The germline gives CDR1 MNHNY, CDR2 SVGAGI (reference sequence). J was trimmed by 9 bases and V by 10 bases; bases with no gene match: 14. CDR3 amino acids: CATETGAPGGPQHF. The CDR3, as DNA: TGTGCCACTGAGACAGGGGCCCCCGGGGGGCCCCAGCATTTT.

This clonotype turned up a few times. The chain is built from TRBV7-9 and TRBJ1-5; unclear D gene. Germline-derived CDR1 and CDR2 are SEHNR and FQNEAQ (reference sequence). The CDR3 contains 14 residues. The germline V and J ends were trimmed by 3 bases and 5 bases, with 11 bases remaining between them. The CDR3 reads CASSFSGVDQPQHF. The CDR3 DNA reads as TGTGCCAGCAGCTTCTCTGGGGTGGATCAGCCCCAGCATTTT.

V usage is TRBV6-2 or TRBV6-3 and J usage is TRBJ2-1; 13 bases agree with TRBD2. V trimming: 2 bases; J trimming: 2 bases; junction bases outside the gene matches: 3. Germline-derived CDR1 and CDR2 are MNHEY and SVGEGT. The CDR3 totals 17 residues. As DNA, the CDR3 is TGTGCCAGCAGTTACACTAGCGGGGGGGCTACCTACAATGAGCAGTTCTTC. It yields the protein CASSYTSGGATYNEQFF.

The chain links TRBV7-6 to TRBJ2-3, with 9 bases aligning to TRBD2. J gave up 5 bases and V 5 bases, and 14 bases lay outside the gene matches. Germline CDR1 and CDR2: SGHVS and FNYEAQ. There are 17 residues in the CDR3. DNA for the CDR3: TGTGCCAGCAGCCCAGCCAAGGGACTAGCAGTCGTAGATACGCAGTATTTT. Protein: CASSPAKGLAVVDTQYF.

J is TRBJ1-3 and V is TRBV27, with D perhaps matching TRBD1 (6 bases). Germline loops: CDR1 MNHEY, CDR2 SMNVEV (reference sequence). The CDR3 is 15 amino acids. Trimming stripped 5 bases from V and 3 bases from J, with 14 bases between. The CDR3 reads CASSPETGGGNTIYF. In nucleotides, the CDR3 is TGTGCCAGCAGTCCCGAGACAGGTGGTGGAAACACCATATATTTT.

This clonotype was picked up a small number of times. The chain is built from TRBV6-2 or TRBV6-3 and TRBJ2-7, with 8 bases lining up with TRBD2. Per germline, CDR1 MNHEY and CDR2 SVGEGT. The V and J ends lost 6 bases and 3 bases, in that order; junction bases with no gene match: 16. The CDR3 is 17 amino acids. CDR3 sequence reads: CASRLPPSGGLLYEQYF. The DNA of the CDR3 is TGTGCCAGCAGACTACCCCCCAGCGGGGGCCTCCTCTACGAGCAGTACTTC.